This T cell receptor beta chain was identified in a study of beta chain features in type 1 diabetes. Points from the study as a whole: Although PCR might favor shorter templates, it would do so equally in patients and controls. It was among patients, rather than healthy donors, that naive, central memory and Treg TCRB repertoires appeared more similar.

Expressed TCRB transcripts were sequenced because the isolated RNA had all been reverse transcribed beforehand. The data were produced by immunoSEQ multiplex PCR, yet TCRdb's version contains in-frame clones alone and is incomplete. Of around 300,000 clones listed, 9.5% to 12% are singletons. In regard to this clone: What it recognizes is unknown.

CD45RO/CCR7/CD25/CD127/CD95/CD27 sorting isolated CD4+ naive, central memory, regulatory and stem cell-like memory cells. Each sorted population was over 98% pure. The specimen was naive CD4+ T cells from blood. The receptor was derived from a woman younger than 45 in good health.

The CDR3 DNA is TGTGCCAGCAGCTTAACCGGCGGGGGACAGGGGGCGGGGGAGCAGTACTTC. Protein product: CASSLTGGGQGAGEQYF. The chain employs TRBV7-3 and TRBJ2-7, with 12 bases lining up with TRBD1. Germline lookup yields CDR1 SGHTA and CDR2 FQGTGA. This CDR3 is built from 17 residues. J lost 7 bases, V lost 0 bases, and 10 bases had no gene match. The full variable domain, with the rest looked up from reference TRBV7-3 and TRBJ2-7, is GAGVSQTPSNKVTEKGKYVELRCDPISGHTALYWYRQSLGQGPEFLIYFQGTGAADDSGLPNDRFFAVRPEGSVSTLKIQRTERGDSAVYLCASSLTGGGQGAGEQYFGPGTRLTVT.